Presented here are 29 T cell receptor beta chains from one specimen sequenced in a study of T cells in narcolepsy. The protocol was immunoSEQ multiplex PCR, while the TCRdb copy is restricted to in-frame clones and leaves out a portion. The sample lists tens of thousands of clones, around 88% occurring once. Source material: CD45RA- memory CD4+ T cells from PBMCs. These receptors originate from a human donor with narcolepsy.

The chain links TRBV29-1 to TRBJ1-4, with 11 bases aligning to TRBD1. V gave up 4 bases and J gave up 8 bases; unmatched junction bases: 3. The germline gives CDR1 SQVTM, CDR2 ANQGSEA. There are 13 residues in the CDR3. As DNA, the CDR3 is TGCAGCGTTGGGGACAGGGGGGCCGAAAAACTGTTTTTT. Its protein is CSVGDRGAEKLFF.

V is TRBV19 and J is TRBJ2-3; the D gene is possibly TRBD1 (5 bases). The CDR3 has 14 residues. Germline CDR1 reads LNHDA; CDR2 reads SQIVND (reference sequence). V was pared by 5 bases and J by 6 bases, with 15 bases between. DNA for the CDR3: TGTGCCAGTAGTTTAGCCCGGACACGGGATACGCAGTATTTT. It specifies CASSLARTRDTQYF.

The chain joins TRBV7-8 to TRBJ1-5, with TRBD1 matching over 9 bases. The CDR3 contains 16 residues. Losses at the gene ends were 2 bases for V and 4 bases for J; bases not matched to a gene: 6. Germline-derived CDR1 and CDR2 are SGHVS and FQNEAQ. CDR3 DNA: TGTGCCAGCAGCTTAAGGACAGGGGATGTGAATCAGCCCCAGCATTTT. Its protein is CASSLRTGDVNQPQHF.

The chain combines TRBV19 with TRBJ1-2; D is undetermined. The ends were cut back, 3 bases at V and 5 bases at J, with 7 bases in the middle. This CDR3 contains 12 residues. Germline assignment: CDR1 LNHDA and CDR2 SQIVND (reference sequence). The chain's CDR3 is CASSISVYGYTF. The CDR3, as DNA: TGTGCCAGTAGTATTTCGGTTTATGGCTACACCTTC. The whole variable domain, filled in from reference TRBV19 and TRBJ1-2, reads DGGITQSPKYLFRKEGQNVTLSCEQNLNHDAMYWYRQDPGQGLRLIYYSQIVNDFQKGDIAEGYSVSREKKESFPLTVTSAQKNPTAFYLCASSISVYGYTFGSGTRLTVV.

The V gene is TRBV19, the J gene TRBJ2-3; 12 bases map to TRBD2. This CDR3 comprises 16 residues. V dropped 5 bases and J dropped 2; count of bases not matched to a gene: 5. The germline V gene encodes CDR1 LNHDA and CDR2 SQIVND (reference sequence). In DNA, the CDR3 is TGTGCCAGTAGTTCTAGCGGGGGGGCATCCACAGATACGCAGTATTTT. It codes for CASSSSGGASTDTQYF.

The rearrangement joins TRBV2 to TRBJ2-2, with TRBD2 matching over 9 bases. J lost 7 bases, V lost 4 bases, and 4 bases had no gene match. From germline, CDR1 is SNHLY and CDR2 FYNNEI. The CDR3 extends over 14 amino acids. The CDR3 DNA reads TGTGCCAGCAGTGCGGGACTAGCAAGCGGGGAGCTGTTTTTT. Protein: CASSAGLASGELFF.

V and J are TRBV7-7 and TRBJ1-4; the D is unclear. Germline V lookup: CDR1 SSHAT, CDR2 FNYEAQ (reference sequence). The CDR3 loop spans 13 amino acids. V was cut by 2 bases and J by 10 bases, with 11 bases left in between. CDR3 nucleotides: TGTGCCAGCAGCTTACGAGAAGAAGGAAAACTGTTTTTT. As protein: CASSLREEGKLFF.

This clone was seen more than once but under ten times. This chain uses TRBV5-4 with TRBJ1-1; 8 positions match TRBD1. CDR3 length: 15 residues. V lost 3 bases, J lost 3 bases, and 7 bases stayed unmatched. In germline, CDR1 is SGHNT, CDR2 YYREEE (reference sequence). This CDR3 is CASSWTGKTHTEAFF. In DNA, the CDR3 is TGTGCCAGCAGCTGGACAGGGAAAACCCACACTGAAGCTTTCTTT.

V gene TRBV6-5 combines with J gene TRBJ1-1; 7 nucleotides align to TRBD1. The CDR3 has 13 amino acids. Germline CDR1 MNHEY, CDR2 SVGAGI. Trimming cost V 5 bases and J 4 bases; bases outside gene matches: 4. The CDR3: CASSRQGATEAFF. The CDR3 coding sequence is TGTGCCAGCAGTCGACAGGGTGCCACTGAAGCTTTCTTT.

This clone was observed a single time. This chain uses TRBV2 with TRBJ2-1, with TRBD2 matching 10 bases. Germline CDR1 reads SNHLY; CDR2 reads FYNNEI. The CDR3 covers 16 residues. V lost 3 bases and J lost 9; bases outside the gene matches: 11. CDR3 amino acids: CASSDLLAGDRPEQFF. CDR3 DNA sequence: TGTGCCAGCAGTGACCTTCTAGCGGGGGACCGACCTGAGCAGTTCTTC.

The CDR3 sequence: CASSLGGKTQETQYF. The CDR3 DNA is TGTGCCAGCAGCTTAGGGGGAAAGACACAAGAGACCCAGTACTTC. The V call is TRBV7-9, the J call TRBJ2-5; no reliable D call. The V and J ends lost 1 base and 2 bases respectively, with 11 bases between them. CDR1 and CDR2 (germline): SEHNR, FQNEAQ (reference sequence). The CDR3 sequence is 15 residues long.

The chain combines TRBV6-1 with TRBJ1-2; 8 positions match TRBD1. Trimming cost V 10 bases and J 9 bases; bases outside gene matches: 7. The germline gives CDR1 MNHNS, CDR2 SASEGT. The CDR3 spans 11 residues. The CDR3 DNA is TGTGCCACCGGACAGGGAGGGAGCTACACCTTC. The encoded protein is CATGQGGSYTF.

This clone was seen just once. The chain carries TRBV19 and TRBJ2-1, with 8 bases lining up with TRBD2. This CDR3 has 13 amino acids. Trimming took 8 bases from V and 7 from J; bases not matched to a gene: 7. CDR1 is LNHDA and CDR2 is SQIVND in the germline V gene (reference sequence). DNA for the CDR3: TGTGCCAGTGTCTCGGGGGGGGGTAATGAGCAGTTCTTC. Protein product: CASVSGGGNEQFF.

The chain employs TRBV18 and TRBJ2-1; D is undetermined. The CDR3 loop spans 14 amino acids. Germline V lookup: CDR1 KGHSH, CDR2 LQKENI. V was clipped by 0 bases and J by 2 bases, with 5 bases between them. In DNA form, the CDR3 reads TGTGCCAGCTCACCACCGAGTACCTACAATGAGCAGTTCTTC. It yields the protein CASSPPSTYNEQFF.

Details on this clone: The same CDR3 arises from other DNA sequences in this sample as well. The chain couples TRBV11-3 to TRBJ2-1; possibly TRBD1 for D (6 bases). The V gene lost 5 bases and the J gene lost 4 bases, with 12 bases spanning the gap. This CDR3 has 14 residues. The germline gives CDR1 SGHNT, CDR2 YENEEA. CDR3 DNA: TGTGCCAGCAGCCCGAGGACAGTGTACAATGAGCAGTTCTTC. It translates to CASSPRTVYNEQFF.

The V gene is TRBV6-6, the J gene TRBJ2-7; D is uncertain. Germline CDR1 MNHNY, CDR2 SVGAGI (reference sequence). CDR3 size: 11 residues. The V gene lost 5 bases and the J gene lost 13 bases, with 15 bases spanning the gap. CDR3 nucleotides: TGTGCCAGCAGTGAGGCGCCGTTTTACTACTTC. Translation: CASSEAPFYYF.

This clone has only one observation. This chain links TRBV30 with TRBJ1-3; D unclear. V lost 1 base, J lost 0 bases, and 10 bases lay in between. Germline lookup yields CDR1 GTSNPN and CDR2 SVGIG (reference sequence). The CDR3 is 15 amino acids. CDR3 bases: TGTGCCTGGAGTGGGACCCAGAGCTCTGGAAACACCATATATTTT. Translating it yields CAWSGTQSSGNTIYF. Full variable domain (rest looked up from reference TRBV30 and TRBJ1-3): SQTIHQWPATLVQPVGSPLSLECTVEGTSNPNLYWYRQAAGRGLQLLFYSVGIGQISSEVPQNLSASRPQDRQFILSSKKLLLSDSGFYLCAWSGTQSSGNTIYFGEGSWLTVV.

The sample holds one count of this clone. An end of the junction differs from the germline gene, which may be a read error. CDR3 protein: CVSSQDTRGGHNEQFF. The CDR3, as DNA: TGTGTCAGCAGCCAAGATACGAGGGGGGGACACAATGAGCAGTTCTTC. This sequence joins TRBV4-2 and TRBJ2-1; a weak D match, TRBD2 (7 bases). Germline values: CDR1 LGHNA, CDR2 YNFKEQ. This CDR3 has 16 residues.

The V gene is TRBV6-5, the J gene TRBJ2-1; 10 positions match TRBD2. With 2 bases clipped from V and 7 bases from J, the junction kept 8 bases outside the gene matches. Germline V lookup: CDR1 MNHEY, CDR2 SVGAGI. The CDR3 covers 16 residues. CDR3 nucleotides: TGTGCCAGCAGTTACGAGGCGGGACTAGCGAGTAATGAGCAGTTCTTC. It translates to CASSYEAGLASNEQFF.

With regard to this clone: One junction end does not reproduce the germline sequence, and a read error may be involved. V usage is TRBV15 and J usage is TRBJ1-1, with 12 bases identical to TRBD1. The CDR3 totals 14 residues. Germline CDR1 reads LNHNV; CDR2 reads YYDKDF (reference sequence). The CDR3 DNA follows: TGTGCCACCAGCAGAGTGGAAATAGGGACAGGGGGCGACTTT. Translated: CATSRVEIGTGGDF.

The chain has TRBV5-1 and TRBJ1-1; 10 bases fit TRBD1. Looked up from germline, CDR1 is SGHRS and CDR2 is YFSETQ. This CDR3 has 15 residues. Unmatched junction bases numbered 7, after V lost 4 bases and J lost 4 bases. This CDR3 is CASSRTGGVSTEAFF. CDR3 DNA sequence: TGCGCCAGCAGCCGGACAGGGGGTGTGAGCACTGAAGCTTTCTTT. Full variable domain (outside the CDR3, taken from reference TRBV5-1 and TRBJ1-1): KAGVTQTPRYLIKTRGQQVTLSCSPISGHRSVSWYQQTPGQGLQFLFEYFSETQRNKGNFPGRFSGRQFSNSRSEMNVSTLELGDSALYLCASSRTGGVSTEAFFGQGTRLTVV.

The CDR3: CASSQEINIRTDTQYF. The CDR3 nucleotides read TGTGCCAGCAGCCAAGAAATCAATATTCGGACAGATACGCAGTATTTT. The rearrangement uses TRBV4-2 and TRBJ2-3; the D is unclear. CDR1 is LGHNA and CDR2 is YNFKEQ in the germline V gene. This CDR3 spans 16 amino acids. Trimming took 0 bases from V and 3 from J, leaving 13 bases between them.

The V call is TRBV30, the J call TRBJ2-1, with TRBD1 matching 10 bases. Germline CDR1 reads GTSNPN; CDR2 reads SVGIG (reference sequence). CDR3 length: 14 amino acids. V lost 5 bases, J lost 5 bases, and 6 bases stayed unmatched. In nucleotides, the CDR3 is TGTGCCTGGGCTACCGGGACAGGGGACAATGAGCAGTTCTTC. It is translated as CAWATGTGDNEQFF.

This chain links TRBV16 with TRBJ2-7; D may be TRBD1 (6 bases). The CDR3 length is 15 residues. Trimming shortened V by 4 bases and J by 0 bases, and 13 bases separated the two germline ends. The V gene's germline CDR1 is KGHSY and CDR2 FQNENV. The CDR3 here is CASSPLQGISYEQYF. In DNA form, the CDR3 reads TGTGCCAGCAGCCCCTTGCAGGGGATCTCCTACGAGCAGTACTTC.

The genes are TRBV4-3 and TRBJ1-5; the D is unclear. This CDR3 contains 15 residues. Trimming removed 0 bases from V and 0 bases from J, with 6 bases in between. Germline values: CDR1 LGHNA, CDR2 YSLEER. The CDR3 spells CASSQDGYSNQPQHF. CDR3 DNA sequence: TGCGCCAGCAGCCAAGATGGATATAGCAATCAGCCCCAGCATTTT.

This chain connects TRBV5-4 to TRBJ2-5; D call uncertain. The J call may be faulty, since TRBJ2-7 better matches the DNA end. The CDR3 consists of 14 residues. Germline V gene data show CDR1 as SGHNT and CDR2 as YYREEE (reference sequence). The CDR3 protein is CASSFPGASYEQYF. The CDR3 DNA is TGTGCCAGCAGCTTCCCCGGAGCGAGTTACGAGCAGTACTTC.

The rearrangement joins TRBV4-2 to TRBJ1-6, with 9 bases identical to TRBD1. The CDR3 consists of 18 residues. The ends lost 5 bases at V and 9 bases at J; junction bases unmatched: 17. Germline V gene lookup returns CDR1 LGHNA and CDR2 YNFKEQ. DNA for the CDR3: TGTGCCAGCAGCAAGAAAAATACTCAGGGGACAGGGTTTTCACCCCTCCACTTT. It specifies CASSKKNTQGTGFSPLHF.

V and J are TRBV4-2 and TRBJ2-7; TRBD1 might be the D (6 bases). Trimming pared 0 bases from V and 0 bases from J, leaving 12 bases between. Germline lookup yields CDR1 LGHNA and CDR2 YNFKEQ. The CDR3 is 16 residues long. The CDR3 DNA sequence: TGTGCCAGCAGCCAAGATCCAGGGGTAGCCTCCTACGAGCAGTACTTC. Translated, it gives CASSQDPGVASYEQYF.

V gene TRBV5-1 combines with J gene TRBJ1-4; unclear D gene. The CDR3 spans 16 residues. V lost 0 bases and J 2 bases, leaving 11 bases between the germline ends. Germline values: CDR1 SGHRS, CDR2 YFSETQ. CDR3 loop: CASSLVPSGTNEKLFF. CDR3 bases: TGCGCCAGCAGCTTGGTTCCCTCGGGCACTAATGAAAAACTGTTTTTT.